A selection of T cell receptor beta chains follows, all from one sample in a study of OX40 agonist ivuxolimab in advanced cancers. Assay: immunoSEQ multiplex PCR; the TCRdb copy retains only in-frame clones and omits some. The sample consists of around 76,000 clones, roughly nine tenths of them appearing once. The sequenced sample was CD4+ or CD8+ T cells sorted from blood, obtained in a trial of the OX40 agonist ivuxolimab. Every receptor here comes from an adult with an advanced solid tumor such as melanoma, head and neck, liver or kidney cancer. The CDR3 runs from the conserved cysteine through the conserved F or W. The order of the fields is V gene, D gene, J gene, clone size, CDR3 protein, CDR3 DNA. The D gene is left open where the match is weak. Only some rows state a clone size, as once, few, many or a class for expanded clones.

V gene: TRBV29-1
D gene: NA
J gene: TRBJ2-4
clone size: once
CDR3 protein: CSHFLRDSQTIGGAKNIQYF
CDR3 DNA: TGCAGCCATTTTCTCCGGGACAGTCAGACTATAGGGGGGGCCAAAAACATTCAGTACTTC

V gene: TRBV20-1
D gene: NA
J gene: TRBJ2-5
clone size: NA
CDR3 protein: CSADTLETQYF
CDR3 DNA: TGCAGTGCTGATACCTTGGAGACCCAGTACTTC

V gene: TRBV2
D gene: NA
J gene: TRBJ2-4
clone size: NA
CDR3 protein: CASIAGTKSIQYF
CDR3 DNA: TGTGCCAGCATTGCCGGGACGAAAAGCATTCAGTACTTC

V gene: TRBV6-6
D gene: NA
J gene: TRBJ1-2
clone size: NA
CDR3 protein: CATREGNNYGYTF
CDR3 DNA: TGTGCCACCAGGGAGGGGAATAACTATGGCTACACCTTC

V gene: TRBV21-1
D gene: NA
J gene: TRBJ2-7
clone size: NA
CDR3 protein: CASSTWGGTGGDEQYF
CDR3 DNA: TGTGCCAGCAGCACCTGGGGGGGGACTGGAGGGGACGAGCAGTACTTC

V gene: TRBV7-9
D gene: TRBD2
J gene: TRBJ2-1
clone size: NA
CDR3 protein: CASSHYGTSGGSSYNEQFF
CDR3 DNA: TGTGCCAGCAGCCACTACGGGACTAGCGGGGGGTCCTCCTACAATGAGCAGTTCTTC

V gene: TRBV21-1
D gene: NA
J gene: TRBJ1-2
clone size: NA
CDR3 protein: CASRAGARKTNYGYTF
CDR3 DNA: TGTGCCAGCCGGGCGGGGGCCCGGAAGACTAACTATGGCTACACCTTC

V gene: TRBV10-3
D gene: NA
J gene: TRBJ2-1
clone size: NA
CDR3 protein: CAIRRDDEQFF
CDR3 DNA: TGTGCCATCCGAAGGGATGATGAGCAGTTCTTC

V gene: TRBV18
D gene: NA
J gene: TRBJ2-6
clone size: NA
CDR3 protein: CASSPAGARGANVLTF
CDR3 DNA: TGTGCCAGCTCACCTGCAGGGGCGCGAGGGGCCAACGTCCTGACTTTC

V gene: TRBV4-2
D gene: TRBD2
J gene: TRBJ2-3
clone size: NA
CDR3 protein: CASSQDLGGGLAGRGTQYF
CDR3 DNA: TGTGCCAGCAGCCAAGATCTAGGAGGGGGACTAGCGGGACGAGGTACGCAGTATTTT

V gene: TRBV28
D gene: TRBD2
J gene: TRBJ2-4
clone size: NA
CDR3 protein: CASSFGGKDQYF
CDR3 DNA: TGTGCCAGCAGTTTCGGGGGGAAAGATCAGTACTTC

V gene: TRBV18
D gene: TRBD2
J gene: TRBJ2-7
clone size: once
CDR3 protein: CASSPGLANEQYF
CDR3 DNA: TGTGCCAGCTCACCGGGACTAGCGAACGAGCAGTACTTC

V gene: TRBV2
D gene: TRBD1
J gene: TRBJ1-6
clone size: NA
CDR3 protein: CASIRTGLGSPLHF
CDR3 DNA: TGTGCCAGCATACGGACAGGGCTGGGATCACCCCTCCACTTT

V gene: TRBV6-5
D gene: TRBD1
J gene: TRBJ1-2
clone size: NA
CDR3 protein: CASRQGARFGYTF
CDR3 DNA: TGTGCCAGCAGGCAGGGGGCGCGTTTCGGCTACACCTTC

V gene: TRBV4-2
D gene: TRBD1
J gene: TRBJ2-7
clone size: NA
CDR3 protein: CASSQSSGGYEQYF
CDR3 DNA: TGTGCCAGCAGCCAAAGTTCAGGGGGCTACGAGCAGTACTTC

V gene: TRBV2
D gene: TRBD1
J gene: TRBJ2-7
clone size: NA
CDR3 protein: CASRDRQGANEQYF
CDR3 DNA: TGTGCCAGCAGAGATAGACAGGGGGCGAACGAGCAGTACTTC

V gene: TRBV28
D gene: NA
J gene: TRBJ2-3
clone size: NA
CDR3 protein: CASSLGRRFDTQYF
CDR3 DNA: TGTGCCAGCTCTTTGGGCCGCAGGTTTGATACGCAGTATTTT

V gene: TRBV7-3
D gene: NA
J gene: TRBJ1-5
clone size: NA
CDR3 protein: CASSLGYPGVSNQPQHF
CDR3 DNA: TGTGCCAGCAGCTTAGGCTACCCGGGGGTAAGCAATCAGCCCCAGCATTTT

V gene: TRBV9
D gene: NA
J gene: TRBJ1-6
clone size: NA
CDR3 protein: CASSVGGTFGVNSPLHF
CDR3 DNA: TGTGCCAGCAGCGTAGGGGGGACCTTCGGGGTTAATTCACCCCTCCACTTT

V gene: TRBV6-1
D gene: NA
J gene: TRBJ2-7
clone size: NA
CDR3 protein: CASSEVVGGYEQYF
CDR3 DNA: TGTGCCAGCAGTGAAGTTGTAGGAGGTTACGAGCAGTACTTC

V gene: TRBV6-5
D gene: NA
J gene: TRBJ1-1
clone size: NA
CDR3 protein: CASSWEVGMNTEAFF
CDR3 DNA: TGTGCCAGCAGTTGGGAAGTAGGGATGAACACTGAAGCTTTCTTT

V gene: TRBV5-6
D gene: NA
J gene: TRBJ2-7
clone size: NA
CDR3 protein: CASSLTGGYEQYF
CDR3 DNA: TGTGCCAGCAGCTTGACAGGAGGATACGAGCAGTACTTC

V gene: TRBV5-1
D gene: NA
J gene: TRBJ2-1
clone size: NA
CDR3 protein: CASSFGQNNEQFF
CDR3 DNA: TGCGCCAGCAGCTTCGGACAGAACAATGAGCAGTTCTTC

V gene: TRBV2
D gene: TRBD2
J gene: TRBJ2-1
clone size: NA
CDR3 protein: CASSEVLAGGRNEQFF
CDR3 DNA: TGTGCCAGCAGTGAGGTATTGGCGGGGGGTCGTAATGAGCAGTTCTTC

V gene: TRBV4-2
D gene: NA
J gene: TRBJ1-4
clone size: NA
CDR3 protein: CASSQVPQGLANEKLFF
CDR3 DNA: TGTGCCAGCAGCCAAGTTCCTCAGGGGCTGGCTAATGAAAAACTGTTTTTT

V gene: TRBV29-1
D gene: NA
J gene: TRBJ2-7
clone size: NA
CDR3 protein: CSVEGDGGATYEQYF
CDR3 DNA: TGCAGCGTTGAAGGGGACGGAGGGGCGACCTACGAGCAGTACTTC

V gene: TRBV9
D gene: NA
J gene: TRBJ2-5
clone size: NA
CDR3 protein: CASSPPWGQYF
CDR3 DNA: TGTGCCAGCAGCCCTCCCTGGGGGCAGTACTTC

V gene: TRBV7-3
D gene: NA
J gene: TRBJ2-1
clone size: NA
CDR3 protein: CASSFPGNEQFF
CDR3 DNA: TGTGCCAGCAGCTTCCCTGGAAATGAGCAGTTCTTC

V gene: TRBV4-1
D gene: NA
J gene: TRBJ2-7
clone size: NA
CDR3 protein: CASSQRGGEQYF
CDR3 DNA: TGCGCCAGCAGCCAGCGTGGAGGGGAGCAGTACTTC

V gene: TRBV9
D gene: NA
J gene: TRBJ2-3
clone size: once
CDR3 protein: CASSVGSSGYTDTQYF
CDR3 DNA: TGTGCCAGCAGCGTAGGAAGTAGCGGCTACACAGATACGCAGTATTTT

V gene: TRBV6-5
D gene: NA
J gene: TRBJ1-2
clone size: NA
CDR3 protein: CATWVGGGVGYTF
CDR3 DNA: TGTGCCACATGGGTGGGGGGCGGCGTCGGCTACACCTTC

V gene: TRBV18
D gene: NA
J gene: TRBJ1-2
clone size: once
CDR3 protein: CASSPPGGPPAGTF
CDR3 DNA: TGTGCCAGCTCACCACCTGGGGGCCCCCCGGCGGGGACCTTC

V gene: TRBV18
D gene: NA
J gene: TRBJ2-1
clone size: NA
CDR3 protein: CASSPSRVPGQGLVVGNEQFF
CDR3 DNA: TGTGCCAGCTCACCAAGTAGAGTCCCGGGACAGGGACTAGTAGTAGGCAATGAGCAGTTCTTC

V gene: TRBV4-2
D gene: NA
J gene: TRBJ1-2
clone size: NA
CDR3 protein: CASSQPLQVNYGYTF
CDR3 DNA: TGTGCCAGCAGCCAACCATTACAGGTCAACTATGGCTACACCTTC

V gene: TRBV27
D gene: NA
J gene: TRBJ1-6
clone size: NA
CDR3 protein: CASSFEGVDNSPLHF
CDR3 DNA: TGTGCCAGCAGTTTTGAGGGTGTAGATAATTCACCCCTCCACTTT

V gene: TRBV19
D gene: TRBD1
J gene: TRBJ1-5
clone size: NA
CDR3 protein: CASSGQGVRNQPQHF
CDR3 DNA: TGTGCCAGTAGTGGGCAGGGGGTTCGCAATCAGCCCCAGCATTTT

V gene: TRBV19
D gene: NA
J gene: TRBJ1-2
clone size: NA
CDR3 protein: CASSPRFDGLYGYTF
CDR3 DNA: TGTGCCAGCAGCCCCCGATTCGACGGCCTTTATGGCTACACCTTC

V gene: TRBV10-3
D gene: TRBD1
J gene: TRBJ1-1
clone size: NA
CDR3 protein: CAISESGGQVNTEAFF
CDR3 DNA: TGTGCCATCAGTGAGTCGGGGGGACAGGTAAACACTGAAGCTTTCTTT

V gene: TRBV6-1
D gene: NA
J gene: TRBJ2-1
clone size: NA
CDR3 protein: CASSEGWGKERREQFF
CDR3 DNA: TGTGCCAGCAGTGAAGGGTGGGGGAAGGAGAGACGGGAGCAGTTCTTC

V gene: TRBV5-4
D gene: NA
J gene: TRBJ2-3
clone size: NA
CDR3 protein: CASSLAEGDTQYF
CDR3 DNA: TGTGCCAGCAGCTTGGCCGAAGGAGATACGCAGTATTTT

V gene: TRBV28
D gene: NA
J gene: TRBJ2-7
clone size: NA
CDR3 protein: CASTSASLTYEQYF
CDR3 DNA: TGTGCCAGCACGAGTGCTAGCCTTACGTACGAGCAGTACTTC